The rows below give T cell receptor beta chains drawn from one sample of a study of T cell responses to AZD1222 COVID-19 vaccine. The repertoire was sequenced with immunoSEQ multiplex PCR; TCRdb's copy has only in-frame clones and lacks some. The repertoire holds about 150,000 clones, 80% to 90% seen once, with just over 5% in the top ten. This material consisted of peripheral blood, taken on day 0 of AZD1222 vaccination. The receptors come from an adult in good health. The CDR3 runs from the conserved cysteine through the conserved F or W. The D gene is left open where the match is weak. Clone size is stated in some rows and not others, as once, few, many or a class when expanded.

TRBV18,TRBJ2-7,NA,NA,TGTGCCAGCTCACCACCCTGGGGGAGTACCTACGAGCAGTACTTC,CASSPPWGSTYEQYF
TRBV15,TRBJ1-4,NA,NA,TGTGCCACCAGCAGAGATTTAAGGAAGGGTGAAAAACTGTTTTTT,CATSRDLRKGEKLFF
TRBV5-1,TRBJ2-7,NA,once,TGCGCCAGCAGCTTCGGACAGTTAAGCTCCTACGAGCAGTACTTC,CASSFGQLSSYEQYF
TRBV7-3,TRBJ2-1,TRBD2,NA,TGTGCCAGCAGCTCTCCAGACCGGCTAGCGGGAGGAGTCTCCTACAATGAGCAGTTCTTC,CASSSPDRLAGGVSYNEQFF
TRBV6-2/TRBV6-3,TRBJ1-1,NA,NA,TGTGCCAGCAGTTACACTTACGTCCAGGGCGCTGAAGCTTTCTTT,CASSYTYVQGAEAFF
TRBV4-3,TRBJ1-4,NA,NA,TGCGCCAGCAGCCCTTCGACAGGATCTAATGAAAAACTGTTTTTT,CASSPSTGSNEKLFF
TRBV5-1,TRBJ1-1,TRBD1,once,TGCGCCAGCAGCTTGCAGGGGGGGAACACTGAAGCTTTCTTT,CASSLQGGNTEAFF
TRBV6-2/TRBV6-3,TRBJ2-5,NA,NA,TGTGCCAGCAGTGGGACCGACTCCAGGGAGACCCAGTACTTC,CASSGTDSRETQYF
TRBV30,TRBJ1-2,TRBD1,NA,TGTGCCTGGAGCGACCCCGGGACAGGGGCCTTCTTTTATGGCTACACCTTC,CAWSDPGTGAFFYGYTF
TRBV6-2/TRBV6-3,TRBJ2-2,NA,NA,TGTGCCAGCAGTTACCTCGGAGGCACCGGGGAGCTGTTTTTT,CASSYLGGTGELFF
TRBV7-9,TRBJ1-2,NA,NA,TGTGCCAGCAGCTTAATTTCAGGCTATGGCTACACCTTC,CASSLISGYGYTF
TRBV18,TRBJ1-1,NA,NA,TGTGCCAGCTCCGGACAGAAGAACACTGAAGCTTTCTTT,CASSGQKNTEAFF
TRBV6-5,TRBJ1-1,TRBD1,NA,TGTGCCAGCGTTGACAGGGGGCTTTCTGAAGCTTTCTTT,CASVDRGLSEAFF
TRBV5-1,TRBJ2-7,NA,NA,TGCGCCAGCAGCTTGGCGGGCGACGGGTTCGAGCAGTACTTC,CASSLAGDGFEQYF
TRBV7-9,TRBJ1-2,NA,once,TGTGCCAGCAGCTTAGGAGGGAGCTCGCCCGGTTTCGGCTACACCTTC,CASSLGGSSPGFGYTF
TRBV2,TRBJ1-4,NA,NA,TGTGCCAGCAGTGAAAATCGGGGGGCGAATGAAAAACTGTTTTTT,CASSENRGANEKLFF
TRBV19,TRBJ2-7,TRBD2,NA,TGTGCCAGTAGTATTGGTGCAGCTTCCCTACCCGGGGGGTACGAGCAGTACTTC,CASSIGAASLPGGYEQYF